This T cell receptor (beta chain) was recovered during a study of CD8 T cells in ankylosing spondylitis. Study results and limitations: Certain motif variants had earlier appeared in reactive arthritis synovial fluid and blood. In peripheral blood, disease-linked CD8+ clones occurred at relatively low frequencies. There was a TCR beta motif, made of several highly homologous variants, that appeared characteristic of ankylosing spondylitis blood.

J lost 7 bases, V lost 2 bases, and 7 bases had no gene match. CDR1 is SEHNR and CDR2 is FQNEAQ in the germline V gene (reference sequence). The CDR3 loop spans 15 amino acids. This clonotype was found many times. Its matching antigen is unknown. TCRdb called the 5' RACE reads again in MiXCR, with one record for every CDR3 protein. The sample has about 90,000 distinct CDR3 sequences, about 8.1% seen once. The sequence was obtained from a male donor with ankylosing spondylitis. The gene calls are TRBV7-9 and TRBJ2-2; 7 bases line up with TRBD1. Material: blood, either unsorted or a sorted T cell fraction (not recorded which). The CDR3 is CASSLPDRASGELFF. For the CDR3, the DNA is TGTGCCAGCAGCTTACCCGACAGGGCAAGCGGGGAGCTGTTTTTT.